These T cell receptor beta chains were read from a single sample in a study of Ad26.COV2.S vaccination and SARS-CoV-2 variants. Produced via immunoSEQ multiplex PCR; TCRdb's table is partial and in-frame only. This table has hundreds of thousands of clones, just over 90% appearing once. The material was peripheral blood, obtained after recovery from COVID-19. These receptor sequences come from a human donor who had recovered from COVID-19. Each CDR3 is given with its conserved first and last residue. The D gene is left open where the match is weak. The size entry is marked missing in some rows and otherwise reads once, few, many or a size class.

j_call clone_size d_call v_call cdr3_nt cdr3_aa
TRBJ1-1 . TRBD1 TRBV27 TGTGCCAGCAGTTTATCCGGGACAGGGAACACTGAAGCTTTCTTT CASSLSGTGNTEAFF
TRBJ1-1 . TRBD1 TRBV29-1 TGCAGCGTTCGGACAGGGGGCGACACTGAAGCTTTCTTT CSVRTGGDTEAFF
TRBJ1-1 once . TRBV13 TGTGCCAGCAGCCCGAGCACAGCCGAAGCTTTCTTT CASSPSTAEAFF
TRBJ2-5 . TRBD1 TRBV11-2 TGTGCCAGCAGCTTTGGACAGGTGGGAGCCCAGTACTTC CASSFGQVGAQYF
TRBJ2-1 . TRBD2 TRBV4-1 TGCGCCAGCAGCCGCAGACTAGCGGGGGGGCTCAATGAGCAGTTCTTC CASSRRLAGGLNEQFF
TRBJ1-3 . . TRBV18 TGTGCCAGCTCACCTCTCGGCAGTTCGTCTGGAAACACCATATATTTT CASSPLGSSSGNTIYF
TRBJ2-2 . . TRBV7-7 TGTGCCAGCAGCTTATCGAGAAACACCGGGGAGCTGTTTTTT CASSLSRNTGELFF
TRBJ1-3 . . TRBV9 TGTGCCAGCAGCGTAGAGGGGGGTCCAGAGTCTGGAAACACCATATATTTT CASSVEGGPESGNTIYF
TRBJ1-4 . . TRBV19 TGTGCCAGCGAAGGGGGGGCTAATGAAAAACTGTTTTTT CASEGGANEKLFF
TRBJ2-7 . TRBD2 TRBV5-1 TGCGCCAGCAGCTTGGGGGGACTAGCGCCCTACGAGCAGTACTTC CASSLGGLAPYEQYF
TRBJ1-6 . . TRBV9 TGTGCCAGCAGCGTAGCTTCAGGTGGTAATTCACCCCTCCACTTT CASSVASGGNSPLHF
TRBJ1-2 . TRBD1 TRBV29-1 TGCAGCGTTGAAGAAGACAGGGTTGAATATGGCTACACCTTC CSVEEDRVEYGYTF
TRBJ2-2 . . TRBV12-3/TRBV12-4 TGTGCCAGCAGTTTCCGTGGGTGGGAGCTGTTTTTT CASSFRGWELFF
TRBJ2-1 . . TRBV7-2 TGTGCCAGCAGCTTAGGAGGCGGATCCTATGCCAATGAGCAGTTCTTC CASSLGGGSYANEQFF
TRBJ1-6 . . TRBV4-3 TGCGCCAGCAGCCAAGAGTACGGGGTAGGGTTCAGCTCCTATAATTCACCCCTCCACTTT CASSQEYGVGFSSYNSPLHF
TRBJ2-3 . . TRBV11-2 TGTGCCAGCAGCTTAGCTATAGCCAACTGGCTCGCAGATACGCAGTATTTT CASSLAIANWLADTQYF
TRBJ2-3 once TRBD2 TRBV5-1 TGCGCCAGCAGGTTGATCCTAGCGGGGGTCCGCACAGATACGCAGTATTTT CASRLILAGVRTDTQYF
TRBJ1-3 . TRBD1 TRBV10-3 TGTGCCACCAAAAGAGACGACAGGGTCTCTGGAAACACCATATATTTT CATKRDDRVSGNTIYF
TRBJ2-2 . TRBD1 TRBV2 TGTGCCAGCAGTGAAGGGAGGACAGGGTACACCGGGGAGCTGTTTTTT CASSEGRTGYTGELFF
TRBJ1-2 . TRBD1 TRBV6-5 TGTGCCAGCAGGCGCACAGGGGGTTCCTATGGCTACACCTTC CASRRTGGSYGYTF
TRBJ2-7 . . TRBV27 TGTGCCAGCAGTCAGGGCTACGAGCAGTACTTC CASSQGYEQYF
TRBJ2-4 . . TRBV11-1 TGTGCCAGCCAAAACCTCGCCGGGGGAAACATTCAGTACTTC CASQNLAGGNIQYF
TRBJ1-2 . . TRBV6-5 TGTGCCAGCAGTCTCTTGGAGAGGAGGGGCTACACCTTC CASSLLERRGYTF
TRBJ1-1 once TRBD1 TRBV6-5 TGTGCCAGCAGGGGGGGACAGGGGAACACTGAAGCTTTCTTT CASRGGQGNTEAFF
TRBJ1-1 . . TRBV29-1 TGCAGCGTGAACCCCATTATGGGGCAGATGAACACTGAAGCTTTCTTT CSVNPIMGQMNTEAFF
TRBJ1-2 . . TRBV25-1 TGTGCCAGCAGCGGCCGGCCGGAAGGCTACACCTTC CASSGRPEGYTF
TRBJ2-7 . TRBD1 TRBV10-3 TGTGCCATCAGTGGACAGGGGCGCGAGCAGTACTTC CAISGQGREQYF
TRBJ2-5 . TRBD1 TRBV2 TGTGCCAGCAGTGAGGGGACAGGGAAAGAGACCCAGTACTTC CASSEGTGKETQYF
TRBJ2-7 . . TRBV4-1 TGCGCCAGCAGCCAAACCTCGAAGTCGGCCAGTACCCCCTACGAGCAGTACTTC CASSQTSKSASTPYEQYF
TRBJ2-7 . TRBD2 TRBV5-5 TGTGCCAGCAGCTTAGGCGGGAGCTCCTACGAGCAGTACTTC CASSLGGSSYEQYF
TRBJ2-2 . . TRBV11-3 TGTGCCAGCAGCTTCGGGGTGAACACCTTTTATCAGTCCGGGGAGCTGTTTTTT CASSFGVNTFYQSGELFF
TRBJ1-2 once . TRBV5-6 TGTGCCAGCAGCCGTGACCGAGCCTATGGCTACACCTTC CASSRDRAYGYTF
TRBJ2-1 . TRBD2 TRBV5-6 TGTGCCAGCAGCCCGGGACTAACAGAATACAATGAGCAGTTCTTC CASSPGLTEYNEQFF
TRBJ1-1 . . TRBV19 TGTGCCAGTAGTCGGGGGGCAGGGACGCGGAACACTGAAGCTTTCTTT CASSRGAGTRNTEAFF
TRBJ2-5 . TRBD2 TRBV7-8 TGTGCCAGTCGGGGACTAGCGGGGCCACAAGAGACCCAGTACTTC CASRGLAGPQETQYF
TRBJ2-1 once TRBD2 TRBV13 TGTGCCAGCAGACCCCCTAGCGGGGGGGCCTACAATGAGCAGTTCTTC CASRPPSGGAYNEQFF
TRBJ2-7 . TRBD1 TRBV6-6 TGTGCCAGCAGGATTCGACAGGGGTCCTCCTACGAGCAGTACTTC CASRIRQGSSYEQYF
TRBJ2-7 . . TRBV7-9 TGTGCCAGCAGCCCTAAGGGGGGTGTGCAGTACTTC CASSPKGGVQYF
TRBJ1-1 . TRBD1 TRBV11-2 TGTGCCAGCAGCGTAAAGACAGGGTGGACTGAAGCTTTCTTT CASSVKTGWTEAFF
TRBJ1-6 once . TRBV6-5 TGTGCCAGCAGAGAGGACAGTCGTAATTCACCCCTCCACTTT CASREDSRNSPLHF
TRBJ2-1 once . TRBV3-1/TRBV3-2 TGTGCCAGCAGCCAACGAGGGGGATTCTCCTACAATGAGCAGTTCTTC CASSQRGGFSYNEQFF
TRBJ2-2 . . TRBV5-6 TGTGCCAGCAGCCCCGGGGGCCATACTACCGGGGAGCTGTTTTTT CASSPGGHTTGELFF
TRBJ2-7 . . TRBV7-2 TGTGCCAGCAGCTTGGGGTACAGGGACGAGCAGTACTTC CASSLGYRDEQYF
TRBJ1-1 . TRBD1 TRBV29-1 TGCAGCGTTTTCCCCGGACAGGGGAACACTGAAGCTTTCTTT CSVFPGQGNTEAFF
TRBJ2-7 . . TRBV6-1 TGTGCCAGCAGTGAATATGGGGGGGCTTCCTACGAGCAGTACTTC CASSEYGGASYEQYF
TRBJ1-1 . . TRBV5-4 TGTGCCAGCAGCTTGGCAAGGGTAACTGAAGCTTTCTTT CASSLARVTEAFF
TRBJ2-2 . TRBD1 TRBV7-2 TGTGCCAGCAGCTCGTACAGGGGAAGCGACACCGGGGAGCTGTTTTTT CASSSYRGSDTGELFF
TRBJ1-5 . . TRBV27 TGTGCCAGCAGTTTAGTGGGGGGGGCCCTTAGGCCCCAGCATTTT CASSLVGGALRPQHF
TRBJ1-2 . . TRBV14 TGTGCCAGCAGCCAAGATCCTGACTATGGCTACACCTTC CASSQDPDYGYTF
TRBJ1-5 . . TRBV11-2 TGTGCCAGCAGCTTAGAAGTCGGTCAGCCCCAGCATTTT CASSLEVGQPQHF
TRBJ2-1 . TRBD2 TRBV19 TGTGCCAGTAGTACGGCGGGGGTGGCTTATGAGCAGTTCTTC CASSTAGVAYEQFF
TRBJ1-4 . . TRBV7-9 TGTGCCAGCAGCTTCGGGGGTGAAAAACTGTTTTTT CASSFGGEKLFF
TRBJ2-1 . TRBD2 TRBV27 TGTGCCAGCAGTCTTAGCGGGGGGGCGTTTTACAATGAGCAGTTCTTC CASSLSGGAFYNEQFF
TRBJ1-4 once TRBD1 TRBV2 TGTGCCAGCAGTTCGGACAGGGGGCATGAAAAACTGTTTTTT CASSSDRGHEKLFF